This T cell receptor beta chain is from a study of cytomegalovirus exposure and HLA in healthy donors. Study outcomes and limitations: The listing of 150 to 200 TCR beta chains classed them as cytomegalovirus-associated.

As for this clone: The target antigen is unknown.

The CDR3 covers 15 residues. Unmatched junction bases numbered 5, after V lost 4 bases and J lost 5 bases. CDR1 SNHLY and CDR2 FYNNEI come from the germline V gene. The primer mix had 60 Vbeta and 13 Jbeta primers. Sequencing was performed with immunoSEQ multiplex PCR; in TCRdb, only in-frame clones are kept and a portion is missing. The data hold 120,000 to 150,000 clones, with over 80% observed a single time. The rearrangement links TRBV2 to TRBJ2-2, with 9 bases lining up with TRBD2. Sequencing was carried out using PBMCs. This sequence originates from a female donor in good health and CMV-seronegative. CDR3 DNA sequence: TGTGCCAGCAGTGCTGCGGGAGGGGGTACCGGGGAGCTGTTTTTT. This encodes CASSAAGGGTGELFF.